Following are 28 T cell receptor beta chains from one sample sequenced in a study of low-dose radiotherapy and immunotherapy resistance in tumors. Described time point: before trial treatment. Gene-specific TRAV and TRBV primers were used for first-strand cDNA, covering alpha and beta chains. Over approximately 20 PCR cycles, TCRs were amplified from a constant-region primer and V-primer adapter. TCRdb re-analysed the reads in MiXCR, keeping a single row per CDR3 protein. The sample has over 55,000 distinct CDR3 sequences; less than 35% are singletons. This material consisted of PBMCs, taken before treatment. The source is a female donor with ovarian cancer.

This chain connects TRBV12-3 or TRBV12-4 to TRBJ1-1, with 7 bases aligning to TRBD1. CDR3 length: 15 residues. Losses at the gene ends were 2 bases for V and 1 base for J; bases not matched to a gene: 4. The CDR3 DNA sequence: TGTGCCAGCAGTTTATGGGACAGAGCGAACACTGAAGCTTTCTTT. Its protein is CASSLWDRANTEAFF.

Of note for this clonotype: A read error likely explains this, since a far larger clone differs by one base. The J gene is TRBJ1-1, the V gene TRBV12-3 or TRBV12-4; a weak D match, TRBD1 (5 bases). V lost 3 bases and J 4 bases, leaving 12 bases between the germline ends. CDR3 length: 14 amino acids. CDR3 region: CASSFGRGVTEAFF. In DNA form, the CDR3 reads TGTGCCAGCAGTTTCGGGCGGGGGGTCACTGAAGCTTTCTTT.

In its sample, this clonotype was seen many times. The V and J genes are TRBV20-1 and TRBJ1-2; the D is unclear. The CDR3 extends over 12 amino acids. V gave up 3 bases and J gave up 2 bases, with 7 bases separating them. Per the germline V gene, CDR1 is DFQATT and CDR2 is SNEGSKA (reference sequence). In nucleotides, the CDR3 is TGCAGTGCTAGTCCAGGAAACTATGGCTACACCTTC. As protein: CSASPGNYGYTF.

This clonotype was found many times. The rearrangement joins TRBV7-9 to TRBJ1-6, with TRBD1 as a possible D gene (6 bases). V lost 2 bases to trimming and J lost 5 bases, with 10 bases between them. Germline CDR1 SEHNR, CDR2 FQNEAQ (reference sequence). CDR3 size: 15 residues. The CDR3 sequence is CASSLNRANNSPLHF. CDR3 in DNA: TGTGCCAGCAGCTTAAACAGGGCCAATAATTCACCCCTCCACTTT.

This clonotype was observed a few times. A much larger clone lies a single base off, so this may be a read error. Without the conserved terminal phenylalanine or tryptophan, this CDR3 likely stems from a read error. The rearrangement uses TRBV20-1 and TRBJ1-5; D might be TRBD1 (6 bases). This CDR3 comprises 13 residues. Trimming removed 5 bases from V and 3 bases from J, with 11 bases in between. Germline V gene sequence: CDR1 DFQATT, CDR2 SNEGSKA (reference sequence). Here the CDR3 DNA reads TGCAGTGCTGACGCAGGGGTCAATCAGCCCCAGCATTTG. It codes for CSADAGVNQPQHL.

The chain recombines TRBV6-1 with TRBJ1-2; D gene unclear. Trimming left V 4 bases short and J 4 bases short, with 16 bases between. This CDR3 contains 15 residues. Germline loops: CDR1 MNHNS, CDR2 SASEGT. The CDR3, as DNA: TGTGCCAGCAGTGTACTTGGGTCCACTTCCTATGGCTACACCTTC. Residues: CASSVLGSTSYGYTF.

The genes are TRBV7-6 and TRBJ2-3; 7 bases match TRBD2. Looked up from germline, CDR1 is SGHVS and CDR2 is FNYEAQ. The CDR3 contains 14 residues. Trimming took 3 bases from V and 2 from J; bases not matched to a gene: 2. The DNA for the CDR3 is TGTGCCAGCAGCTTGGCGGGAGCCACAGATACGCAGTATTTT. Protein sequence: CASSLAGATDTQYF. The full variable domain, with the rest looked up from reference TRBV7-6 and TRBJ2-3, is GAGVSQSPRYKVTKRGQDVALRCDPISGHVSLYWYRQALGQGPEFLTYFNYEAQQDKSGLPNDRFSAERPEGSISTLTIQRTEQRDSAMYRCASSLAGATDTQYFGPGTRLTVL.

The rearrangement joins TRBV29-1 to TRBJ2-1; perhaps TRBD2 as D (7 bases). Trimming took off 3 bases at V and 12 bases at J, with 30 bases between the two ends. CDR1 is SQVTM, CDR2 ANQGSEA, per germline. The CDR3 is 17 amino acids. The CDR3 loop is CSVEGGYIEQLSGGQFF. CDR3 sequence (DNA): TGCAGCGTTGAGGGGGGCTACATAGAGCAACTCTCGGGGGGGCAGTTCTTC.

This clonotype showed up many times. The gene calls are TRBV30 and TRBJ1-2; 8 bases are shared with TRBD1. V shed 3 bases and J 4 bases; nucleotides not matched to a gene: 4. Germline assignment: CDR1 GTSNPN and CDR2 SVGIG (reference sequence). The CDR3 extends over 13 amino acids. The CDR3 loop reads CAWSLDRGYGYTF. CDR3 bases: TGTGCCTGGAGCCTCGACAGGGGCTATGGCTACACCTTC.

This clonotype was observed many times. For the CDR3, the DNA is TGTGCCAGCAGCTTGGAGGCTAGAAAGCCCAACGAGCAGTACTTC. Its translation is CASSLEARKPNEQYF. The V call is TRBV5-4, the J call TRBJ2-7; D is unclear. Germline CDR1 is SGHNT and CDR2 is YYREEE (reference sequence). Trimming cost V 0 bases and J 5 bases, with 15 bases left between them. The length of the CDR3 is 15 residues. The full variable domain, with the rest looked up from reference TRBV5-4 and TRBJ2-7, is ETGVTQSPTHLIKTRGQQVTLRCSSQSGHNTVSWYQQALGQGPQFIFQYYREEENGRGNFPPRFSGLQFPNYSSELNVNALELDDSALYLCASSLEARKPNEQYFGPGTRLTVT.

This clonotype was found many times. The genes are TRBV7-2 and TRBJ2-3; perhaps TRBD2 as D (6 bases). V was cut by 1 base and J by 5 bases, with 19 bases left in between. Per germline, CDR1 SGHTA and CDR2 FQGNSA. The CDR3 contains 17 residues. CDR3 coding DNA: TGTGCCAGCAGCTTAGTCGGCGGGATCGGGCGAGTAGATACGCAGTATTTT. This sequence encodes CASSLVGGIGRVDTQYF.

The sample holds many counts of this clonotype. V and J are TRBV4-1 and TRBJ2-5; D unclear. Looked up from germline, CDR1 is MGHRA and CDR2 is YSYEKL. V was trimmed by 2 bases and J by 5 bases, leaving 12 bases between them. The CDR3 consists of 14 residues. CDR3 bases: TGCGCCAGCAGCCAATTTGGCGGTTGGGAGACCCAGTACTTC. It specifies CASSQFGGWETQYF.

In this sample, this clonotype turned up many times. V is TRBV7-2 and J is TRBJ2-2; 8 bases align to TRBD2. V dropped 5 bases and J dropped 9; count of bases not matched to a gene: 5. Per the germline V gene, CDR1 is SGHTA and CDR2 is FQGNSA. CDR3 length: 13 amino acids. The CDR3 DNA is TGTGCCAGCAGCCCGCGGGGGGTCCGGGAGCTGTTTTTT. It codes for CASSPRGVRELFF.

Concerning this clonotype: With only one base between it and a far larger clone, this is likely a read error. The chain combines TRBV12-3 or TRBV12-4 with TRBJ2-7, with 7 bases lining up with TRBD2. Trimming cost V 4 bases and J 7 bases; bases outside gene matches: 16. The CDR3 extends over 16 amino acids. The CDR3 nucleotides read TGTGCCAGCAGTTGGGGAGCGGGATCTGGACCCAATGAGCAGTACTTC. Amino acids: CASSWGAGSGPNEQYF.

The table lists this clonotype with many counts. The V and J genes are TRBV2 and TRBJ1-1; tentatively, D is TRBD1 (6 bases). Per the germline V gene, CDR1 is SNHLY and CDR2 is FYNNEI. V lost 6 bases, J lost 3 bases, and 14 bases lay in between. This CDR3 has 14 residues. The CDR3 loop is CASSDRSRDTEAFF. The CDR3 nucleotides read TGTGCCAGCAGCGACAGGTCCAGGGACACTGAAGCTTTCTTT. The variable domain in full, completed from reference TRBV2 and TRBJ1-1, reads EPEVTQTPSHQVTQMGQEVILRCVPISNHLYFYWYRQILGQKVEFLVSFYNNEISEKSEIFDDQFSVERPDGSNFTLKIRSTKLEDSAMYFCASSDRSRDTEAFFGQGTRLTVV.

This chain links TRBV20-1 with TRBJ2-1; maybe TRBD2 (6 bases). Between the trimmed V and J ends, which lost 6 bases and 8 bases, there was a span of 17 bases. Germline V gives CDR1 DFQATT, CDR2 SNEGSKA (reference sequence). This CDR3 region has 13 residues. For the CDR3, the DNA is TGCAGTGCCCTACCGACTAGTACAGATGAGCAGTTCTTC. Translation: CSALPTSTDEQFF.

In this sample, this clonotype turned up many times. This chain uses TRBV3-1 with TRBJ2-1; 9 bases are a match to TRBD2. Germline values: CDR1 LGHDT, CDR2 YNNKEL (reference sequence). The J segment lost 4 bases and the V segment lost 0 bases, leaving 7 bases of the junction unmatched. This CDR3 has 17 amino acids. Here the CDR3 reads CASSQEVGAGGYNEQFF. The CDR3 region has the DNA TGTGCCAGCAGCCAAGAAGTGGGAGCGGGAGGATACAATGAGCAGTTCTTC.

This clonotype was seen repeatedly, ten times or more. The rearrangement uses TRBV7-9 and TRBJ1-4; 7 bases are a match to TRBD1. V trimming: 4 bases; J trimming: 8 bases; junction bases outside the gene matches: 4. The CDR3 is 13 amino acids. Germline V gene data show CDR1 as SEHNR and CDR2 as FQNEAQ (reference sequence). The CDR3 nucleotides are TGTGCCAGCAGCTCAAGACAGGGAGAAAAACTGTTTTTT. Its protein product is CASSSRQGEKLFF.

Many counts were recorded for this clonotype. The CDR3 sequence: CASSLAVGGEQYF. In nucleotides, the CDR3 is TGTGCCAGCAGCTTAGCGGTGGGAGGCGAGCAGTACTTC. The V gene is TRBV7-9, the J gene TRBJ2-7, with D possibly matching TRBD2 (6 bases). Trimming left V 0 bases short and J 6 bases short, with 9 bases between. The CDR3 contains 13 residues. The germline CDR1 and CDR2 sequences are SEHNR and FQNEAQ (reference sequence).

The V gene is TRBV6-2 or TRBV6-3, the J gene TRBJ1-5, with 8 bases matching TRBD1. From germline, CDR1 is MNHEY and CDR2 SVGEGT. V was pared by 6 bases and J by 7 bases, with 8 bases of the junction left unmatched. This CDR3 is 14 amino acids long. CDR3 protein: CASRSTGEVQPQHF. The CDR3 DNA is TGTGCCAGCAGATCGACAGGGGAGGTACAGCCCCAGCATTTT.

This clonotype was observed a few times. The rearrangement joins TRBV28 to TRBJ2-1; possibly TRBD1 for D (6 bases). Germline V gene sequence: CDR1 MDHEN, CDR2 SYDVKM. The length of the CDR3 is 16 residues. The ends were cut back, 11 bases at V and 4 bases at J, with 24 bases in the middle. The CDR3 is CASHKSHRAFYNEQFF. CDR3 in DNA: TGTGCCTCCCACAAATCGCACAGGGCCTTTTACAATGAGCAGTTCTTC.

This clonotype was seen ten or more times. The chain employs TRBV7-9 and TRBJ2-1; 7 bases align to TRBD2. Germline values: CDR1 SEHNR, CDR2 FQNEAQ (reference sequence). The V segment lost 7 bases and the J segment 2 bases; nucleotides outside the gene matches: 5. The CDR3 totals 14 residues. DNA of the CDR3: TGTGCCAGCATGCCTAGCGGAACCTACAATGAGCAGTTCTTC. This codes for CASMPSGTYNEQFF.

The chain is built from TRBV14 and TRBJ2-1; tentative D call: TRBD2 (5 bases). Germline-derived CDR1 and CDR2 are SGHDN and FVKESK. This CDR3 contains 14 residues. Trimming pared 2 bases from V and 9 bases from J, leaving 14 bases between. For the CDR3, the DNA is TGTGCCAGCAGCCAATTGGTATCGGCGGGTGAGCAGTTCTTC. Protein sequence: CASSQLVSAGEQFF.

This clonotype has at least ten counts. The rearrangement uses TRBV18 and TRBJ1-5; 9 bases align to TRBD1. This CDR3 region has 17 residues. Losses at the gene ends were 2 bases for V and 4 bases for J; bases not matched to a gene: 9. The germline CDR1 and CDR2 sequences are KGHSH and LQKENI. CDR3 sequence: CASSPRDREGPNQPQHF. In DNA, the CDR3 is TGTGCCAGCTCACCAAGGGACAGGGAGGGTCCGAATCAGCCCCAGCATTTT.

The V call is TRBV12-3 or TRBV12-4, the J call TRBJ2-6, with unresolved D. Between the trimmed V and J ends, which lost 6 bases and 4 bases, there was a span of 10 bases. The CDR3 runs 14 residues. Here the CDR3 DNA reads TGTGCCAGCAGCCGGCCCCCCGGGGCCAACGTCCTGACTTTC. It is translated as CASSRPPGANVLTF.

This clonotype has ten or more counts. J is TRBJ1-2 and V is TRBV19; D is unclear. V dropped 5 bases and J dropped 7 bases, with 14 bases sitting between them. From germline, CDR1 is LNHDA and CDR2 SQIVND (reference sequence). The CDR3 totals 13 residues. CDR3 sequence: CASSLRGEGGYTF. CDR3 coding DNA: TGTGCCAGTAGTCTACGGGGAGAGGGTGGCTACACCTTC.

V gene TRBV7-2 combines with J gene TRBJ1-6; 9 bases line up with TRBD1. With V trimmed by 8 bases and J by 9 bases, 11 bases remained unmatched. The germline V gene has CDR1 SGHTA and CDR2 FQGNSA. The CDR3 covers 15 residues. The CDR3 reads CASGGGDRAVSPLHF. The CDR3 bases are TGTGCCAGCGGGGGTGGGGACAGGGCAGTTTCACCCCTCCACTTT.

This clonotype was observed many times. The chain joins TRBV7-2 to TRBJ2-7; no clear D. V lost 0 bases, J lost 4 bases, and 7 bases lay in between. There are 13 residues in the CDR3. Germline assignment: CDR1 SGHTA and CDR2 FQGNSA. CDR3 in amino acids: CASSLAGHYEQYF. The CDR3, as DNA: TGTGCCAGCAGCTTAGCGGGTCATTACGAGCAGTACTTC.